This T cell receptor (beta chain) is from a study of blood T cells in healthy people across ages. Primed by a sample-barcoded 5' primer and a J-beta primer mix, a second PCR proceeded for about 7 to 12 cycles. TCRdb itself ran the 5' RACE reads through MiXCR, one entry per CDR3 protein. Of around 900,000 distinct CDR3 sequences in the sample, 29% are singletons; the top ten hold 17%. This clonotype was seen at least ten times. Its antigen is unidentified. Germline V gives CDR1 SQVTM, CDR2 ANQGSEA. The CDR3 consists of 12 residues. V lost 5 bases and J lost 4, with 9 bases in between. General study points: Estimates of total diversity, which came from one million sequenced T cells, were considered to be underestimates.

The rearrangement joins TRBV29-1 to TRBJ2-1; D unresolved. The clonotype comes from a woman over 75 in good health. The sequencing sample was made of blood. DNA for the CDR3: TGCAGCGTTCAAACAACGTACAATGAGCAGTTCTTC. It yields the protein CSVQTTYNEQFF.